The 16 T cell receptor beta chains in this list originate from one sample, sequenced in a study of tumor-infiltrating lymphocytes in oesophageal squamous cell carcinoma. TCRdb fed the PCR reads into MiXCR, producing one record per CDR3 protein. The profile shows about 7,100 distinct CDR3 sequences, approximately 15% of them singletons. The sequenced sample consisted of blood. Receptor source: a male donor with esophageal squamous cell carcinoma.

This clonotype has more than one count but fewer than ten. CDR3 sequence (DNA): TGTGCCAGCAGCGTCGGGCAGGCTAACTATGGCTACACCTTC. This sequence encodes CASSVGQANYGYTF. This chain uses TRBV9 with TRBJ1-2; no clear D gene. In germline, CDR1 is SGDLS, CDR2 YYNGEE. The CDR3 extends over 14 amino acids. The germline V and J ends were trimmed by 2 bases and 0 bases, with 8 bases remaining between them.

With respect to this clonotype: This CDR3 fails to terminate in the conserved phenylalanine or tryptophan, so it likely reflects a read error. The DNA is omitted, as the CDR3 cannot be located on it reliably, and the CDR3 follows TCRdb's listing. This chain connects TRBV5-1 to TRBJ2-1; whether TRBD1, the table's D call, matches the DNA was not checked. CDR1 and CDR2 from the germline V gene are SGHRS and YFSETQ. Inclusive of both ends, the CDR3 amounts to 17 amino acids. The chain's CDR3 is CASSFTGGASYGYTFGS.

This clonotype has only a few counts. This rearrangement joins TRBV4-1 to TRBJ1-1, with 7 bases matching TRBD1. The length of the CDR3 is 16 residues. The J segment lost 6 bases and the V segment lost 2 bases, leaving 12 bases of the junction unmatched. Germline V gives CDR1 MGHRA, CDR2 YSYEKL. The CDR3 region is CASSQPGGRHEAEAFF. DNA for the CDR3: TGCGCCAGCAGCCAACCAGGGGGGAGGCACGAGGCTGAAGCTTTCTTT.

This clonotype occurred many times. The chain recombines TRBV5-1 with TRBJ1-1; 8 positions match TRBD1. This CDR3 is built from 16 residues. J was trimmed by 1 base and V by 1 base; bases with no gene match: 6. The germline V gene has CDR1 SGHRS and CDR2 YFSETQ. CDR3 sequence (DNA): TGCGCCAGCAGCTTGAACAGGGGGTGGCGGAACACTGAAGCTTTCTTT. This gives the protein CASSLNRGWRNTEAFF.

This clonotype was seen repeatedly, ten times or more. The chain links TRBV2 to TRBJ2-7, with 8 bases aligning to TRBD2. Germline assignment: CDR1 SNHLY and CDR2 FYNNEI. The CDR3 is 15 amino acids. The J segment lost 3 bases and the V segment lost 7 bases, leaving 11 bases of the junction unmatched. The DNA for the CDR3 is TGTGCCAGCATGCAGGGCGGGGGGCGGGTCTACGAGCAGTACTTC. Encoded protein: CASMQGGGRVYEQYF.

This clonotype was counted only a few times. The missing conserved phenylalanine or tryptophan at the end of this CDR3 makes a read error likely. The limits of the CDR3 on the DNA are not certain, so only TCRdb's listed CDR3 is given. The CDR3 reads CASSWRSGSGYNEQFFGP. The V and J genes are TRBV7-2 and TRBJ2-3; TRBD2, the table's D call, was not compared with the DNA. The length of the CDR3 is 18 amino acids, counting both ends. Looked up from germline, CDR1 is SGHTA and CDR2 is FQGNSA.

This clonotype was counted many times. This chain links TRBV5-5 with TRBJ1-1; 8 positions agree with TRBD1. The CDR3 totals 15 residues. Germline assignment: CDR1 SGHKS and CDR2 YYEKEE (reference sequence). The junction had 9 bases not matched to a gene; V was cut back by 4 bases and J by 4 bases. The CDR3 region has the DNA TGTGCCAGCAGCGCCAACAGGGGGATCATCACTGAAGCTTTCTTT. It encodes CASSANRGIITEAFF.

In its sample, this clonotype ranks as medium-sized (0.01 to 0.1%). The rearrangement joins TRBV7-6 to TRBJ1-4; D ambiguous. Trimming cost V 0 bases and J 4 bases, with 9 bases left between them. Germline CDR1 is SGHVS and CDR2 is FNYEAQ. The length of the CDR3 is 15 residues. This CDR3 reads CASSLAGGDNEKLFF. CDR3 bases: TGTGCCAGCAGCTTAGCAGGCGGTGATAATGAAAAACTGTTTTTT. The variable domain in full, completed from reference TRBV7-6 and TRBJ1-4, reads GAGVSQSPRYKVTKRGQDVALRCDPISGHVSLYWYRQALGQGPEFLTYFNYEAQQDKSGLPNDRFSAERPEGSISTLTIQRTEQRDSAMYRCASSLAGGDNEKLFFGSGTQLSVL.

This clonotype was seen just once. V gene TRBV11-3 combines with J gene TRBJ2-5; 10 nucleotides line up with TRBD1. CDR3 length: 16 residues. V lost 4 bases, J lost 13 bases, and 18 bases stayed unmatched. In germline, CDR1 is SGHNT, CDR2 YENEEA. The CDR3 nucleotides are TGTGCCAGCAGCTCCGACAGGGGGCCTAACACCGGGGAGCTGTACTTC. It specifies CASSSDRGPNTGELYF.

This clonotype is labeled as large. This chain links TRBV7-9 with TRBJ2-1; tentatively, D is TRBD1 (5 bases). V was cut by 6 bases and J by 4 bases, with 13 bases left in between. Germline CDR1 reads SEHNR; CDR2 reads FQNEAQ (reference sequence). There are 14 residues in the CDR3. CDR3 nucleotides: TGTGCCAGCAGAGACAGTGTGAGGTACAATGAGCAGTTCTTC. Amino acids: CASRDSVRYNEQFF.

In its sample, this clonotype ranks as medium-sized (0.01 to 0.1%). The genes are TRBV6-1 and TRBJ2-1; tentatively, D is TRBD1 (5 bases). Per germline, CDR1 MNHNS and CDR2 SASEGT. The CDR3 has 16 amino acids. Between the trimmed V and J ends, which lost 1 base and 3 bases, there was a span of 13 bases. As DNA, the CDR3 is TGTGCCAGCAGTGAAGAGGTGGGGCGCGTCTACAATGAGCAGTTCTTC. Protein sequence: CASSEEVGRVYNEQFF.

This clonotype was observed many times. This sequence joins TRBV11-1 and TRBJ2-7; D gene ambiguous. Trimming removed 5 bases from V and 1 base from J, with 9 bases in between. The CDR3 has 13 amino acids. Germline V lookup: CDR1 SGHAT, CDR2 FQDESV (reference sequence). In DNA, the CDR3 is TGTGCCAGCAGCGGACCAGGTTCCTACGAGCAGTACTTC. Translated: CASSGPGSYEQYF.

The sample holds many counts of this clonotype. The chain links TRBV5-5 to TRBJ2-3, with 11 positions matching TRBD2. V lost 0 bases and J lost 5; bases outside the gene matches: 5. Per germline, CDR1 SGHKS and CDR2 YYEKEE (reference sequence). CDR3 length: 16 residues. The CDR3 region is CASSLVSGGAIDTQYF. CDR3 DNA sequence: TGTGCCAGCAGCTTGGTTAGCGGGGGGGCCATAGATACGCAGTATTTT.

This clonotype was seen ten or more times. This chain connects TRBV11-2 to TRBJ2-3, with 9 bases identical to TRBD2. The V segment lost 0 bases and the J segment 0 bases; nucleotides outside the gene matches: 13. The germline V gene encodes CDR1 SGHAT and CDR2 FQNNGV. This CDR3 comprises 20 residues. Here the CDR3 DNA reads TGTGCCAGCAGCTTAGACCCGACCTCCGGGACTAGCCGCAGCACAGATACGCAGTATTTT. Translation gives CASSLDPTSGTSRSTDTQYF.

This clonotype was detected ten times or more. This chain connects TRBV5-4 to TRBJ2-5; TRBD2 aligns across 15 bases. In germline, CDR1 is SGHNT, CDR2 YYREEE (reference sequence). CDR3 length equals 17 residues. J gave up 3 bases and V 0 bases, and 3 bases lay outside the gene matches. CDR3 coding DNA: TGTGCCAGCAGCTTGGTGGGACTAGCGGGGGGAAAAGAGACCCAGTACTTC. The encoded protein is CASSLVGLAGGKETQYF.

A remark on this clonotype: A much larger clone lies a single base off, so this may be a read error. The chain is built from TRBV5-1 and TRBJ2-1; 7 bases match TRBD1. The CDR3 is made up of 15 amino acids. Trimming removed 0 bases from V and 3 bases from J; junction bases left unmatched: 3. The germline gives CDR1 SGHRS, CDR2 YFSETQ. The CDR3 coding sequence is TGCGCCAGCAGCTTGGCCTGGACAGGCTACAATGAGCAGTTCTTC. Protein: CASSLAWTGYNEQFF. Full variable domain (remainder filled in from reference TRBV5-1 and TRBJ2-1): KAGVTQTPRYLIKTRGQQVTLSCSPISGHRSVSWYQQTPGQGLQFLFEYFSETQRNKGNFPGRFSGRQFSNSRSEMNVSTLELGDSALYLCASSLAWTGYNEQFFGPGTRLTVL.